One T cell receptor (beta chain) is described in this entry. Its antigen remains unknown. Per the germline V gene, CDR1 is SQVTM and CDR2 is ANQGSEA. The CDR3 covers 12 residues. The J segment lost 3 bases and the V segment lost 6 bases, leaving 5 bases of the junction unmatched. This sample was taken from a study of siplizumab effects on memory and regulatory T cells. Study results and limitations: Naive T cells were seen as more diverse than memory cells and as major alloresponse contributors.

Sequencing of each sample assayed around 10^5 TCR templates. Sequencing was performed with immunoSEQ multiplex PCR; in TCRdb, only in-frame clones are kept and a portion is missing. The data show 100,000 or so clones, about 93% seen once. The chain joins TRBV29-1 to TRBJ2-7; 7 positions match TRBD1. The sequence came from a human donor in good health. Sequenced input: CD4+ T cells sorted from blood. Written as DNA, the CDR3 is TGCAGCGTGGGGACAGTCTTCTACGAGCAGTACTTC. Translated: CSVGTVFYEQYF.